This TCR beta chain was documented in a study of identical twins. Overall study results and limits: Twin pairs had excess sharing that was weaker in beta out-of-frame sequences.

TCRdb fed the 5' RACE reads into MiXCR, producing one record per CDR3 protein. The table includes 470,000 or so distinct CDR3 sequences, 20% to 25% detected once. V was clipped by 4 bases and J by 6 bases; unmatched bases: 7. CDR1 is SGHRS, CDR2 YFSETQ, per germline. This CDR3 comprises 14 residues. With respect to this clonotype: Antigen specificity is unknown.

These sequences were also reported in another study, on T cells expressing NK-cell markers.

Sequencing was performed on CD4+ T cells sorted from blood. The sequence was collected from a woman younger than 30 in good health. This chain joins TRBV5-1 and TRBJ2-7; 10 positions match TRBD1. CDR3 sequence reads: CASSQFGTGVEQYF. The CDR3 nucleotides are TGCGCCAGCAGCCAATTTGGGACAGGGGTCGAGCAGTACTTC.